The entry below describes one T cell receptor beta chain. Its antigen is not known. Repertoires were generated with immunoSEQ multiplex PCR, while TCRdb's copy carries only in-frame clones and drops some. The sample includes under 50,000 clones, about 76% seen only once; the top ten take 12%. The CDR3 contains 11 residues. The germline V and J ends were trimmed by 4 bases and 11 bases, with 12 bases remaining between them. Germline lookup yields CDR1 DFQATT and CDR2 SNEGSKA (reference sequence). These data come from a study of vaccination effects on CD4 cells after COVID-19. Culture lasted about 10 days before CD4+ T cell isolation.

This rearrangement joins TRBV20-1 to TRBJ2-1; D might be TRBD2 (5 bases). The TCR originated in a human donor who had a prior SARS-CoV-2 infection. This sample comprised CD4+ T cells from PBMCs cultured without peptide, obtained before COVID-19 vaccination. The CDR3 region is CSATRLRQQFF. In nucleotides, the CDR3 is TGCAGTGCTACTCGACTAAGGCAGCAGTTCTTC.